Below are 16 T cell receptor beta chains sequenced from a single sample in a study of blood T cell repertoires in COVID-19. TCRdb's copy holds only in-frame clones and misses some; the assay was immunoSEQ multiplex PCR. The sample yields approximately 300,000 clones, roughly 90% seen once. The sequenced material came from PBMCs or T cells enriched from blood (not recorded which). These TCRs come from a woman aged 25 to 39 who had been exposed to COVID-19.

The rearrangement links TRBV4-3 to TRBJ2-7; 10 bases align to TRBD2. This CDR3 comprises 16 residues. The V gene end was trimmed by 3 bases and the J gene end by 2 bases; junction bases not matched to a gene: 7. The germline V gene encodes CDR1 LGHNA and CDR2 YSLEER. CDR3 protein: CASSHSRTSGTYEQYF. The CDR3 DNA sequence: TGCGCCAGCAGCCATTCCCGGACTAGCGGTACCTACGAGCAGTACTTC.

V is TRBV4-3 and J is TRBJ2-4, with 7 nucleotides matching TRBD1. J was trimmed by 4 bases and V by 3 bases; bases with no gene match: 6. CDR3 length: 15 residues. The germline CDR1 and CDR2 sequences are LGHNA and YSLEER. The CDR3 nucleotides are TGCGCCAGCAGCCAGACCGGGACAGTTAAAAACATTCAGTACTTC. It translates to CASSQTGTVKNIQYF.

The CDR3 here is CASTRGAYNEQFF. The CDR3 DNA reads as TGTGCCAGCACTCGGGGGGCCTACAATGAGCAGTTCTTC. The chain uses TRBV9 and TRBJ2-1; 7 nucleotides line up with TRBD2. Germline V gene lookup returns CDR1 SGDLS and CDR2 YYNGEE. Trimming at V came to 6 bases and at J to 2 bases, leaving 2 bases not matched to a gene. This CDR3 has 13 amino acids.

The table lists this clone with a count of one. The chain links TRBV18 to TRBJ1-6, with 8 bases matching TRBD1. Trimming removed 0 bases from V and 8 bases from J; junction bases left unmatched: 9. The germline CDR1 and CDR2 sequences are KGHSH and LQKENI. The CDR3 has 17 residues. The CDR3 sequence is CASSPPKTGVGDSPLHF. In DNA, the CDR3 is TGTGCCAGCTCACCACCTAAGACAGGGGTAGGAGATTCACCCCTCCACTTT. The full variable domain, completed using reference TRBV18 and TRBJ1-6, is NAGVMQNPRHLVRRRGQEARLRCSPMKGHSHVYWYRQLPEEGLKFMVYLQKENIIDESGMPKERFSAEFPKEGPSILRIQQVVRGDSAAYFCASSPPKTGVGDSPLHFGNGTRLTVT.

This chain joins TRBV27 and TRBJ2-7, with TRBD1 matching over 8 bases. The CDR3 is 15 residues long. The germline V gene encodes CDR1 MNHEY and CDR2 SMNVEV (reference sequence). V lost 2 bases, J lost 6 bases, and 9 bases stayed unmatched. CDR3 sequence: CASSLGGQGAGEQYF. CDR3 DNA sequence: TGTGCCAGCAGTTTAGGTGGGCAGGGGGCCGGCGAGCAGTACTTC.

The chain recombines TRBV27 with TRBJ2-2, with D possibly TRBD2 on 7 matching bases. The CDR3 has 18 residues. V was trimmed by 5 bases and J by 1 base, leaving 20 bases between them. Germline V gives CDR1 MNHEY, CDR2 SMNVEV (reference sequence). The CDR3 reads CASSAIRRGGLNTGELFF. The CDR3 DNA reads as TGTGCCAGCAGTGCCATCCGAAGGGGGGGATTGAACACCGGGGAGCTGTTTTTT.

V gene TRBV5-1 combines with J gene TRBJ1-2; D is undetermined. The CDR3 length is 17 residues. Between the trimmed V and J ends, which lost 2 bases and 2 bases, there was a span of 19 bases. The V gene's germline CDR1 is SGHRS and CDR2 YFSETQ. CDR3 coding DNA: TGCGCCAGCAGCTTCACCCCCCGGGAGGGATGGAACTATGGCTACACCTTC. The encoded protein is CASSFTPREGWNYGYTF. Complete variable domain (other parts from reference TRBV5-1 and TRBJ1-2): KAGVTQTPRYLIKTRGQQVTLSCSPISGHRSVSWYQQTPGQGLQFLFEYFSETQRNKGNFPGRFSGRQFSNSRSEMNVSTLELGDSALYLCASSFTPREGWNYGYTFGSGTRLTVV.

The CDR3 DNA is TGTGCCAGCAGCCAGGACAGCTATTATGGCTACACCTTC. This sequence encodes CASSQDSYYGYTF. The chain links TRBV7-2 to TRBJ1-2; TRBD1 is a possible D gene (6 bases). The CDR3 runs 13 residues. Trimming removed 5 bases from V and 5 bases from J, with 12 bases in between. The germline V gene has CDR1 SGHTA and CDR2 FQGNSA. The entire variable domain, with the rest obtained from reference TRBV7-2 and TRBJ1-2, is as follows: GAGVSQSPSNKVTEKGKDVELRCDPISGHTALYWYRQSLGQGLEFLIYFQGNSAPDKSGLPSDRFSAERTGGSVSTLTIQRTQQEDSAVYLCASSQDSYYGYTFGSGTRLTVV.

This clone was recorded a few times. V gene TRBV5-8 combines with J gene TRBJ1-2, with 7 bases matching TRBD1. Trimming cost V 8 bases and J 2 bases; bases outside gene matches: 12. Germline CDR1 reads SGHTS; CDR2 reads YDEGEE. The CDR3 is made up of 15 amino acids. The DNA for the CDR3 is TGTGCCAGGAGAAAGACAGGGTGGAAAAACTATGGCTACACCTTC. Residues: CARRKTGWKNYGYTF.

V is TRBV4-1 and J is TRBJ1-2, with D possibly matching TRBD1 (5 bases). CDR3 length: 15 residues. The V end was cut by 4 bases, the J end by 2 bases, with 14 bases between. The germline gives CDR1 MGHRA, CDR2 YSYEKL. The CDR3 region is CASSRQDSSNYGYTF. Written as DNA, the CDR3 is TGCGCCAGCAGCCGGCAAGACAGCAGCAACTATGGCTACACCTTC.

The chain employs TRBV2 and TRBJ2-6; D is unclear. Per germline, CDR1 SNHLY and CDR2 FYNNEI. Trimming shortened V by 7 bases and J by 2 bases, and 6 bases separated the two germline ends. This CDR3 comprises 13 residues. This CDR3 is CASISAGANVLTF. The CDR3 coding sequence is TGTGCCAGCATCTCTGCTGGGGCCAACGTCCTGACTTTC. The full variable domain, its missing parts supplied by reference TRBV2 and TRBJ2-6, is EPEVTQTPSHQVTQMGQEVILRCVPISNHLYFYWYRQILGQKVEFLVSFYNNEISEKSEIFDDQFSVERPDGSNFTLKIRSTKLEDSAMYFCASISAGANVLTFGAGSRLTVL.

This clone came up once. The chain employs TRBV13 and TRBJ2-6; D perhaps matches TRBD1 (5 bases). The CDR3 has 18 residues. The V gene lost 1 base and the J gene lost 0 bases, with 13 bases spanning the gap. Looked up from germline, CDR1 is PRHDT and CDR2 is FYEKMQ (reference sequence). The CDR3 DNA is TGTGCCAGCAGCTTAGCGGTAGGGGCCCGCTCTGGGGCCAACGTCCTGACTTTC. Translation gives CASSLAVGARSGANVLTF.

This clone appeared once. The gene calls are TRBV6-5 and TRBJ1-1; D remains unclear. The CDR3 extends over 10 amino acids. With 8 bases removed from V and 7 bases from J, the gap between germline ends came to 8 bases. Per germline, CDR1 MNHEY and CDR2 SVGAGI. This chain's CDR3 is CASGRVEAFF. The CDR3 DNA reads TGTGCCAGCGGGAGAGTTGAAGCTTTCTTT.

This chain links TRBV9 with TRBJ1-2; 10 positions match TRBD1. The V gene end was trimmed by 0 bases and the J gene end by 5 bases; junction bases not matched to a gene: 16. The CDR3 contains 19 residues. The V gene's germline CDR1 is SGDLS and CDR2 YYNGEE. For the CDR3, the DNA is TGTGCCAGCAGCGTAGGAATTAGGGGGGGACAGGGGACGGAGTATGGCTACACCTTC. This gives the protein CASSVGIRGGQGTEYGYTF.

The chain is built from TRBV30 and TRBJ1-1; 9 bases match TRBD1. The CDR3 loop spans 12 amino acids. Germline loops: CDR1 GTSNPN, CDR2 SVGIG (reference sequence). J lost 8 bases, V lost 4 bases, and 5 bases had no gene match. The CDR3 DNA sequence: TGTGCCTGGAATACAGGGGGCCTGGAAGCTTTCTTT. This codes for CAWNTGGLEAFF.

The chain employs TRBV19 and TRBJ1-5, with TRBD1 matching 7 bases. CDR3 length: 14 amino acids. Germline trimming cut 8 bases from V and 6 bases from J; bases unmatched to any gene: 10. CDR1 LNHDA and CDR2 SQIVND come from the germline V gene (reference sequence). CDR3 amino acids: CASGEGGVFQPQHF. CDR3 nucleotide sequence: TGTGCCAGTGGAGAAGGGGGCGTATTTCAGCCCCAGCATTTT.